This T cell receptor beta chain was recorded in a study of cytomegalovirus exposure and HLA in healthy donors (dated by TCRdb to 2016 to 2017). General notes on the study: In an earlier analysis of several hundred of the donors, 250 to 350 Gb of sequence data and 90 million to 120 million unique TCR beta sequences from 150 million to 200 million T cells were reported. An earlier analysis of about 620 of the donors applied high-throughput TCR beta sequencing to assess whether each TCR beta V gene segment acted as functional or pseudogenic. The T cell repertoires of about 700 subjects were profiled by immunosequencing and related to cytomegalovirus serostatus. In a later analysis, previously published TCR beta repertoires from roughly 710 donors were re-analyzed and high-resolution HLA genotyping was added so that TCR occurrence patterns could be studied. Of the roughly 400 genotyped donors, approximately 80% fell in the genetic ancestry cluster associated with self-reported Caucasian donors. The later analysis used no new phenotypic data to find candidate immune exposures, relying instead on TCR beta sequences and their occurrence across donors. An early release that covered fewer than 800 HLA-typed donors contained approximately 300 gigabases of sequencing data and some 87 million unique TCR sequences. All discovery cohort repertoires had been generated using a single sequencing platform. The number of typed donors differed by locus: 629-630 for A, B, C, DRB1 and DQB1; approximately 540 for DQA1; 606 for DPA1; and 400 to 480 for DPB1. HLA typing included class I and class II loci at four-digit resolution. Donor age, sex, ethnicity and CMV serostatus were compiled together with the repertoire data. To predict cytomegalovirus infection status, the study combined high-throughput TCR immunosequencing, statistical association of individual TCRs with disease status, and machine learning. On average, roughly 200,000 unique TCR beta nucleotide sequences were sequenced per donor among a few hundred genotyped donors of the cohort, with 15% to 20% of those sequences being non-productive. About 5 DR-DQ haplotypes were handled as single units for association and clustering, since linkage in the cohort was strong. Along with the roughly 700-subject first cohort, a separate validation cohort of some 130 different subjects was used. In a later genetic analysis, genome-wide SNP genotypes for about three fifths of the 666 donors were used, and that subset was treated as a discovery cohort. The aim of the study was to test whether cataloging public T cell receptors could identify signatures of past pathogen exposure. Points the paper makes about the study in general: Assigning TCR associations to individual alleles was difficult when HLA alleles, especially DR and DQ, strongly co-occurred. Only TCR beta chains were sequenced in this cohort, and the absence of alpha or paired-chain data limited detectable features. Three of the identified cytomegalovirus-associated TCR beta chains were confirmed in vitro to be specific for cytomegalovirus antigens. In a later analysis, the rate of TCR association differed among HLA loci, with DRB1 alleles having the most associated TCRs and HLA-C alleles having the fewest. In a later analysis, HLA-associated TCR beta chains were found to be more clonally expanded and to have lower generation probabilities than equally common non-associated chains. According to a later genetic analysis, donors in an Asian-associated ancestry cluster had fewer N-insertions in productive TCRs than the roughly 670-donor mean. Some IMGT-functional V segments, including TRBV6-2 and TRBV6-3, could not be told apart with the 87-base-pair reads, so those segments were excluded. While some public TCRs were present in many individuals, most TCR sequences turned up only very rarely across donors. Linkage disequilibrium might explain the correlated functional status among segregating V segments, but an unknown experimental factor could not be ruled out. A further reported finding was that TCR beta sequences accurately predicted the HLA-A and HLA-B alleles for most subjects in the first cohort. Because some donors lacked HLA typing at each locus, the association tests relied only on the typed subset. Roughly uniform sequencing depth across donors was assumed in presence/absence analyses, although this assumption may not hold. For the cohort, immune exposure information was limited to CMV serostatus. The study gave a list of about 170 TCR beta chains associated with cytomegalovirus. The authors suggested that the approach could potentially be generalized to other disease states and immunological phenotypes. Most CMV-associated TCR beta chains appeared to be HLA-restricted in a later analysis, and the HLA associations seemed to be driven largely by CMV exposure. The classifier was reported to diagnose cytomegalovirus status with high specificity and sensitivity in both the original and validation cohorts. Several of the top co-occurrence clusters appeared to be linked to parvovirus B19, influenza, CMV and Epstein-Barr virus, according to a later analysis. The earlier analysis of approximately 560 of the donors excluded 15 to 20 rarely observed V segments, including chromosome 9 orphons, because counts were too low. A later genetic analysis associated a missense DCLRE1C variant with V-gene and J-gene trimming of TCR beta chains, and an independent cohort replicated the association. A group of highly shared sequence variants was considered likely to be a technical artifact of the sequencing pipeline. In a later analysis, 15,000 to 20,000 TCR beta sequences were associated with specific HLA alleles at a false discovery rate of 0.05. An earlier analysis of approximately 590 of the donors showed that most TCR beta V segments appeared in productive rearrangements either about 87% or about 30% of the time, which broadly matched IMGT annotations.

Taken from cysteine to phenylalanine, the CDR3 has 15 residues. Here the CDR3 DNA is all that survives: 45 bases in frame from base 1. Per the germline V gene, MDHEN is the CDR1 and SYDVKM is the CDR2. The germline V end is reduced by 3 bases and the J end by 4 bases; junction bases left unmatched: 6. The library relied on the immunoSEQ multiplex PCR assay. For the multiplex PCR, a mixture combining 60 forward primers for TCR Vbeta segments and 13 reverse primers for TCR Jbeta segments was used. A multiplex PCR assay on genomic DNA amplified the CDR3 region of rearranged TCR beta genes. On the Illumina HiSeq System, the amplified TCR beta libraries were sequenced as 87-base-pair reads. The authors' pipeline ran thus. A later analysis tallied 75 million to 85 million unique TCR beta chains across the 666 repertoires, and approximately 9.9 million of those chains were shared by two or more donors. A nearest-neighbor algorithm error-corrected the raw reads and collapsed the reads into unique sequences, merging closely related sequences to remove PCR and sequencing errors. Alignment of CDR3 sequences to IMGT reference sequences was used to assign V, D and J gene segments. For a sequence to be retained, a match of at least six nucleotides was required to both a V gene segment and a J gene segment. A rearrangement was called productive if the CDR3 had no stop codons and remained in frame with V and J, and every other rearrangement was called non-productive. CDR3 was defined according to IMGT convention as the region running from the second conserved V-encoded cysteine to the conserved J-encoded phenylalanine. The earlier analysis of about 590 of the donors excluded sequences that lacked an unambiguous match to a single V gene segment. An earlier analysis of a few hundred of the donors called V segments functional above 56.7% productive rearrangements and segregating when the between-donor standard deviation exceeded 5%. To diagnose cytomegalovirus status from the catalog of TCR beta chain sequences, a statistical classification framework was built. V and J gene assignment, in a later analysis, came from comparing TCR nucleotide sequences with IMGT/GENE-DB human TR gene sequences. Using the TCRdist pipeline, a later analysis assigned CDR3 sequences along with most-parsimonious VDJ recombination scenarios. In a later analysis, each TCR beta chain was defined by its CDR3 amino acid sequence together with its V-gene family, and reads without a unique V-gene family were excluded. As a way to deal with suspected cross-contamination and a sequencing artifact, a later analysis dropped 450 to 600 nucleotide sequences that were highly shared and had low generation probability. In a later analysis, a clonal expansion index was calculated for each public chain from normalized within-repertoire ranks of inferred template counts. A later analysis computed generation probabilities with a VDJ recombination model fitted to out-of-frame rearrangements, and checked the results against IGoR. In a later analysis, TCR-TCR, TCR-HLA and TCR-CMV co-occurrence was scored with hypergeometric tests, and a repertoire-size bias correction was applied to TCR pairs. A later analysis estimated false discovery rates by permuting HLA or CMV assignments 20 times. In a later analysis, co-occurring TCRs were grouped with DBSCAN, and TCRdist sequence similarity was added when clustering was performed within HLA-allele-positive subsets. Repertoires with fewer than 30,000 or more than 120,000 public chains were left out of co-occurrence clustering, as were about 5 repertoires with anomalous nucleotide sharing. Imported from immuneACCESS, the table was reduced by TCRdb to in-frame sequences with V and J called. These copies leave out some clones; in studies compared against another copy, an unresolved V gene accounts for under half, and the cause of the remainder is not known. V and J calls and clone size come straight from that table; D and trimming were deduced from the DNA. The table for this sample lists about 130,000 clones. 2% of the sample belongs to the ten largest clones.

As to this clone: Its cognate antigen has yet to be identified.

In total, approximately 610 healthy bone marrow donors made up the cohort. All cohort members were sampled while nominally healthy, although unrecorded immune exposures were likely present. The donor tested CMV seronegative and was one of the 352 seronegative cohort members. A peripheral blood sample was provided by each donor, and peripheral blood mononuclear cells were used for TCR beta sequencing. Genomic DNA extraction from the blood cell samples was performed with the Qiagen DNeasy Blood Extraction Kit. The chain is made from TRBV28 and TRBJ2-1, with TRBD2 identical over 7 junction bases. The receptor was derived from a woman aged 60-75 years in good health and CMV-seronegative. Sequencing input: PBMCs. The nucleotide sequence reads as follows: TGTGCCAGCAGTTTGGGAGGGAACCTATACAATGAGCAGTTCTTC. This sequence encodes CASSLGGNLYNEQFF.